This TCR beta chain comes out of a study of cytotoxic CD8 clonotypes in ibrutinib-treated CLL. Assay used: immunoSEQ multiplex PCR; TCRdb lists only in-frame clones, some missing. The sample includes over 120,000 clones, around 76% of them seen just once. Germline V gene lookup returns CDR1 LGHNA and CDR2 YSLEER. V shed 0 bases, J shed 2 bases, and the junction held 10 bases outside the gene matches. This CDR3 contains 18 residues. This chain connects TRBV4-3 to TRBJ2-7, with 10 bases matching TRBD2. The TCR originated in a human donor with chronic lymphocytic leukemia. The sample in question was PBMCs, obtained after 24 months of ibrutinib treatment. This chain's CDR3 is CASSQDYLAGVLTYEQYF. Here the CDR3 DNA reads TGCGCCAGCAGCCAAGATTACCTAGCGGGAGTCCTCACCTACGAGCAGTACTTC.